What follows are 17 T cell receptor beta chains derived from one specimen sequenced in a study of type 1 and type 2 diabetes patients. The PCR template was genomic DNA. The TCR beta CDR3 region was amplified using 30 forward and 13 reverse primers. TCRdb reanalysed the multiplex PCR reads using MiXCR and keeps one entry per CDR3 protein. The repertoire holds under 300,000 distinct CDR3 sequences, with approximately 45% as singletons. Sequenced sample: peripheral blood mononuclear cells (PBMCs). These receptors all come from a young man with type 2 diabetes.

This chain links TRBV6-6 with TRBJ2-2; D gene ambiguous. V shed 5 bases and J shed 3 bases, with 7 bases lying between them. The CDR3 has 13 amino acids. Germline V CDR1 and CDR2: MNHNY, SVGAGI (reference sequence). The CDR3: CASSPMHTGELFF. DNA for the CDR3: TGTGCCAGCAGTCCGATGCACACCGGGGAGCTGTTTTTT.

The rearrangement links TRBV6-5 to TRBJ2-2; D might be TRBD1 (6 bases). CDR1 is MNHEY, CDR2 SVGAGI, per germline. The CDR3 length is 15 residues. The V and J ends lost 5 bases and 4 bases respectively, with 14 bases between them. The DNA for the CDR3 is TGTGCCAGCAGTAAGGGGGTGGGGATCACCGGGGAGCTGTTTTTT. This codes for CASSKGVGITGELFF.

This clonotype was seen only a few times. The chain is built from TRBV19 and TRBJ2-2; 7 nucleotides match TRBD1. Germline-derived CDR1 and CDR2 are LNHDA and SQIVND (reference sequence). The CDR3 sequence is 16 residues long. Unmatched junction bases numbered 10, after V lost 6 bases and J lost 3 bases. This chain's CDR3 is CASSSLDGTDTGELFF. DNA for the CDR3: TGTGCCAGTAGCAGCCTCGACGGGACAGACACCGGGGAGCTGTTTTTT.

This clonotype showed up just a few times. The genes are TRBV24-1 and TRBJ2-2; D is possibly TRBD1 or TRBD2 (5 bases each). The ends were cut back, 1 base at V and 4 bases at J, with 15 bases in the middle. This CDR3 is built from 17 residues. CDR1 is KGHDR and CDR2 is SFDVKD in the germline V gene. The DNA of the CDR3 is TGTGCCACCAGTGATTTTCGGGGCCGATCTATCACCGGGGAGCTGTTTTTT. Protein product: CATSDFRGRSITGELFF.

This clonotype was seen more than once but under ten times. CDR3 residues: CASAPGAGGGPRKSYNEQFF. The CDR3, as DNA: TGTGCCAGCGCCCCTGGGGCGGGGGGGGGTCCCCGTAAATCCTACAATGAGCAGTTCTTC. This chain joins TRBV2 and TRBJ2-1; 9 nucleotides line up with TRBD2. The ends lost 8 bases at V and 1 base at J; junction bases unmatched: 21. Germline values: CDR1 SNHLY, CDR2 FYNNEI. The CDR3 runs to 20 residues.

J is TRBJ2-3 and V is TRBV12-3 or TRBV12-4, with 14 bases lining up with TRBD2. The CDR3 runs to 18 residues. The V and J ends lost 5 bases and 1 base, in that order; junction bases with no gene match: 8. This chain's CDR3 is CASSPTSGRVVGTDTQYF. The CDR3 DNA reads TGTGCCAGCAGTCCGACTAGCGGGAGGGTGGTAGGCACAGATACGCAGTATTTT.

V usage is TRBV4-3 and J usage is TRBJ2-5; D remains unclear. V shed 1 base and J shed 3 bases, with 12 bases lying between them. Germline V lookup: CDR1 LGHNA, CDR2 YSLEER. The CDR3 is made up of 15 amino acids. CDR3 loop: CASSQGEGIEETQYF. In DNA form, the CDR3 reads TGCGCCAGCAGCCAAGGCGAAGGGATAGAAGAGACCCAGTACTTC.

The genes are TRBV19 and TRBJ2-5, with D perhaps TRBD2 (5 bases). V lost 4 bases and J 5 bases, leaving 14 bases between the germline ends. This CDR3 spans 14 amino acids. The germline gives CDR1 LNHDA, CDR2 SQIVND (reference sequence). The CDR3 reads CASSKPGMSETQYF. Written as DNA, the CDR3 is TGTGCCAGTAGTAAACCGGGGATGTCGGAGACCCAGTACTTC.

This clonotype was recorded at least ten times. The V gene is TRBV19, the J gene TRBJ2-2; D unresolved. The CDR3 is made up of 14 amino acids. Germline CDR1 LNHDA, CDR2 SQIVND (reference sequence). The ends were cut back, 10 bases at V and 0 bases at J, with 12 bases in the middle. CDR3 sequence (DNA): TGTGCCACACATCCGAGGTCGAACACCGGGGAGCTGTTTTTT. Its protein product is CATHPRSNTGELFF. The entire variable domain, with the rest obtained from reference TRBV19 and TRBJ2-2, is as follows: DGGITQSPKYLFRKEGQNVTLSCEQNLNHDAMYWYRQDPGQGLRLIYYSQIVNDFQKGDIAEGYSVSREKKESFPLTVTSAQKNPTAFYLCATHPRSNTGELFFGEGSRLTVL.

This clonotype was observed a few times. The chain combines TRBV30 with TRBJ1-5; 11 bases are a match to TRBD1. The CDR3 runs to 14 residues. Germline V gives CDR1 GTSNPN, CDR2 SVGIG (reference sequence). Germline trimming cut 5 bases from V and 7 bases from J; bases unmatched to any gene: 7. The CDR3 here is CAWDEGTGGQPQHF. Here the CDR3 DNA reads TGTGCCTGGGATGAAGGGACAGGGGGACAGCCCCAGCATTTT.

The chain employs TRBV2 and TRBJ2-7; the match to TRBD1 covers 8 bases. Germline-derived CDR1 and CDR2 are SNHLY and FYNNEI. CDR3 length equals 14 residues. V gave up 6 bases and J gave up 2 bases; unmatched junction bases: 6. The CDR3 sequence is CASRPGQAPYEQYF. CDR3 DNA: TGTGCCAGCAGGCCGGGACAGGCTCCCTACGAGCAGTACTTC. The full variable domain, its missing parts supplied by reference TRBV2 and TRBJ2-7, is EPEVTQTPSHQVTQMGQEVILRCVPISNHLYFYWYRQILGQKVEFLVSFYNNEISEKSEIFDDQFSVERPDGSNFTLKIRSTKLEDSAMYFCASRPGQAPYEQYFGPGTRLTVT.

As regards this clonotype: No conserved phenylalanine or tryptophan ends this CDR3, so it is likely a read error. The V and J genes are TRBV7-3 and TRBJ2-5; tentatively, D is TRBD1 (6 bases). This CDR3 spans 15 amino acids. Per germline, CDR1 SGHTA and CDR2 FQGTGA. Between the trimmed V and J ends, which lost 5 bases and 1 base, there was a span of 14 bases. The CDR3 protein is CASSQRWTAQETQYL. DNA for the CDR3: TGTGCCAGCAGCCAACGGTGGACAGCCCAAGAGACCCAGTACCTC.

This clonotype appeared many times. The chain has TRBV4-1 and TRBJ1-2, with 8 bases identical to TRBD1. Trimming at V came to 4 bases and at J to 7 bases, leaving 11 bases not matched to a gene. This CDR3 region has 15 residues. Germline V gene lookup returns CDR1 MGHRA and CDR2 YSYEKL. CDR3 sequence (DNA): TGCGCCAGCAGCCGAGTTGACAGGGGAGGCGGTGGCTACACCTTC. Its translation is CASSRVDRGGGGYTF.

Written as DNA, the CDR3 is TGCGCCAGCAGTGAGTCGAGGGTGAGGGACGCTTTCTTT. Its protein is CASSESRVRDAFF. V usage is TRBV10-1 and J usage is TRBJ1-1; maybe TRBD1 (5 bases). V was trimmed by 0 bases and J by 11 bases, leaving 13 bases between them. The length of the CDR3 is 13 residues. Per the germline V gene, CDR1 is WNHNN and CDR2 is SYGVQD (reference sequence).

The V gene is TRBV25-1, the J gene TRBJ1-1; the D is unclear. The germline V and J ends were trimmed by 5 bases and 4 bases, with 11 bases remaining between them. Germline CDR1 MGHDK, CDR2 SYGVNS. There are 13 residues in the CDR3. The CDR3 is CASSLRHVTEAFF. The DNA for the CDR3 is TGTGCCAGCAGTTTAAGACATGTCACTGAAGCTTTCTTT.

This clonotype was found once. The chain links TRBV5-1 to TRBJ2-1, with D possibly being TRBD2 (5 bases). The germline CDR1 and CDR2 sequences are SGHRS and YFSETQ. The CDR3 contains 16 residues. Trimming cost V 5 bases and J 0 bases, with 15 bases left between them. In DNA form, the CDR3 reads TGCGCCAGCAGACGTGGACTCTCGAGCTCCTACAATGAGCAGTTCTTC. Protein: CASRRGLSSSYNEQFF. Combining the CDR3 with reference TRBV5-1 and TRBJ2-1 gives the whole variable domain KAGVTQTPRYLIKTRGQQVTLSCSPISGHRSVSWYQQTPGQGLQFLFEYFSETQRNKGNFPGRFSGRQFSNSRSEMNVSTLELGDSALYLCASRRGLSSSYNEQFFGPGTRLTVL.

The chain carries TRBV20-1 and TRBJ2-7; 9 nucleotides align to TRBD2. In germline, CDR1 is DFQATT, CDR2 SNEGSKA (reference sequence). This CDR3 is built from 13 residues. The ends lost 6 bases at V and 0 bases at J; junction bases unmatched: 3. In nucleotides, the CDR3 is TGCAGTGCCCGACTAGCGGACTCCTACGAGCAGTACTTC. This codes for CSARLADSYEQYF.